Reported below is one T cell receptor (beta chain). Time point described: week 3, after first cycle of checkpoint inhibitor. This table comes from immunoSEQ multiplex PCR, and its TCRdb copy is limited to in-frame clones, with some not included. The sample has about 16,000 clones; approximately 94% are singletons. The sample is drawn from a study of blood T cell dynamics during melanoma immunotherapy. The ends lost 3 bases at V and 0 bases at J; junction bases unmatched: 5. CDR1 and CDR2 from the germline V gene are MDHEN and SYDVKM. The CDR3 consists of 17 residues. The starting material was effector memory CD8+ T cells from blood, obtained from a patient treated with checkpoint blockade. The genes are TRBV28 and TRBJ2-1, with 10 nucleotides matching TRBD2. The clonotype was recovered from a human donor with melanoma. CDR3 in DNA: TGTGCCAGCAGTTTGGGACTAGCGAAAAGCTCCTACAATGAGCAGTTCTTC. Amino acids: CASSLGLAKSSYNEQFF. The whole variable domain, remainder taken from reference TRBV28 and TRBJ2-1, is DVKVTQSSRYLVKRTGEKVFLECVQDMDHENMFWYRQDPGLGLRLIYFSYDVKMKEKGDIPEGYSVSREKKERFSLILESASTNQTSMYLCASSLGLAKSSYNEQFFGPGTRLTVL.